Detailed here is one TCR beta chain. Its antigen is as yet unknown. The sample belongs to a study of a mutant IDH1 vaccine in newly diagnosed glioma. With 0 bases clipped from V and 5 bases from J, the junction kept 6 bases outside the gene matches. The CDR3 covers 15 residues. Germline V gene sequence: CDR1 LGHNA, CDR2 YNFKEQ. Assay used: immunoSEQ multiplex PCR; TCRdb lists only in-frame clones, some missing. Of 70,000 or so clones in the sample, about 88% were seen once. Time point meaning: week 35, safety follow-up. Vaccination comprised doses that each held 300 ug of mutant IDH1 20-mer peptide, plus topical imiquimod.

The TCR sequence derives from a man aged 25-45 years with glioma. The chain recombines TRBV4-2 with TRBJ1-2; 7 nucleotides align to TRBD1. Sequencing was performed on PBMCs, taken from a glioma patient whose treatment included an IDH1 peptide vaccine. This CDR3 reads CASSQDPGGGYGYTF. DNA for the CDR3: TGTGCCAGCAGCCAAGATCCAGGGGGAGGTTATGGCTACACCTTC.